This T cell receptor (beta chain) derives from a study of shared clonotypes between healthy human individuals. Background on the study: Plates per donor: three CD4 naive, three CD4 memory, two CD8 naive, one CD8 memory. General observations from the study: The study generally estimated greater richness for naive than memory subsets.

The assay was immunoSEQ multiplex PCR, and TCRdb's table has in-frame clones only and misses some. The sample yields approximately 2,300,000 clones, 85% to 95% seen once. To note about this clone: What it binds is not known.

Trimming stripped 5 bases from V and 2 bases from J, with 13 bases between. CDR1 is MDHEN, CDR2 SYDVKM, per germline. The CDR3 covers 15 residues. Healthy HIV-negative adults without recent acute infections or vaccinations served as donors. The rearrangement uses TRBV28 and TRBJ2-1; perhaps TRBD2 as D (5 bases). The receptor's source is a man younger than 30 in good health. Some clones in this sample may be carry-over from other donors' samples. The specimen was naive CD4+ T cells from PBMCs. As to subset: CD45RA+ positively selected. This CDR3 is CASSPLAHPYNEQFF. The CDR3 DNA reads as TGTGCCAGCAGTCCTTTAGCGCATCCCTACAATGAGCAGTTCTTC.